The entry that follows covers one T cell receptor (beta chain) sequence. What it binds is not known. This entry comes from a study of blood T cells in healthy people across ages. The study, taken as a whole, reports: Relative to aged donors, long-lived donors carried more naive CD4+ cells and displayed higher diversity.

PCR was performed a second time for about 6 to 12 cycles using a sample-barcoded 5' primer and a J-beta primer mix. TCRdb fed the 5' RACE reads into MiXCR, producing one record per CDR3 protein. The sample includes about 680,000 distinct CDR3 sequences, over 45% seen only once; the top ten take under 35%. The germline V and J ends were trimmed by 3 bases and 6 bases, with 8 bases remaining between them. The CDR3 is 12 amino acids. Germline V CDR1 and CDR2: SGDLS, YYNGEE. The TCR sequence derives from a woman aged 55-70 years in good health. The V and J genes are TRBV9 and TRBJ2-3; D unclear. The sample consisted of blood. The CDR3 here is CASSETLDTQYF. The DNA of the CDR3 is TGTGCCAGCAGCGAGACTCTTGATACGCAGTATTTT.